The 16 T cell receptor beta chains listed next were all sequenced from one sample in a study of vaccination effects on CD4 cells after COVID-19. At the end of about ten days of culture, CD4+ T cells were isolated. Two-dose BNT162b2 or mRNA-1273 vaccination was given to participants. These receptors' targets are unknown. The repertoire was sequenced with immunoSEQ multiplex PCR; TCRdb's copy has only in-frame clones and lacks some. The sample has 50,000 to 60,000 clones, 78% seen once; the top ten hold approximately 4.5%. Sequences were derived from CD4+ T cells from PBMCs cultured without peptide, sampled after COVID-19 vaccination. Receptors originate from a human donor who received a COVID-19 vaccine.

The V call is TRBV6-2 or TRBV6-3, the J call TRBJ1-6; TRBD1 might be the D (5 bases). Trimming pared 0 bases from V and 12 bases from J, leaving 15 bases between. CDR3 length: 15 residues. Germline-derived CDR1 and CDR2 are MNHEY and SVGEGT. In DNA, the CDR3 is TGTGCCAGCAGTTACTCGCGGGACCCGGGAGAACCCCTCCACTTT. It translates to CASSYSRDPGEPLHF.

This chain joins TRBV5-1 and TRBJ1-1; unclear D gene. Germline V lookup: CDR1 SGHRS, CDR2 YFSETQ. Trimming left V 2 bases short and J 0 bases short, with 5 bases between. The CDR3 totals 13 residues. The CDR3: CASSFDMNTEAFF. DNA for the CDR3: TGCGCCAGCAGCTTTGACATGAACACTGAAGCTTTCTTT.

The rearrangement joins TRBV12-3 or TRBV12-4 to TRBJ1-1, with 9 bases that match TRBD1. The ends lost 6 bases at V and 10 bases at J; junction bases unmatched: 3. This CDR3 region has 11 residues. DNA for the CDR3: TGTGCCAGCAGCCGGGGACAGGGAGCTTTCTTT. This translates into CASSRGQGAFF.

The chain uses TRBV25-1 and TRBJ2-2; D perhaps matches TRBD2 (5 bases). Deletions cut 4 bases from V and 5 bases from J, with 14 bases between. CDR1 MGHDK and CDR2 SYGVNS come from the germline V gene. This CDR3 contains 15 residues. The CDR3 sequence: CASSGRTDWTGELFF. The CDR3 bases are TGTGCCAGCAGTGGCAGGACTGATTGGACCGGGGAGCTGTTTTTT.

The chain links TRBV2 to TRBJ2-7; 10 positions match TRBD2. Germline V gives CDR1 SNHLY, CDR2 FYNNEI. CDR3 length: 15 residues. V lost 4 bases and J lost 3; bases outside the gene matches: 6. CDR3 region: CASSGSGLALYEQYF. The DNA of the CDR3 is TGTGCCAGCAGTGGGTCGGGACTAGCGCTCTACGAGCAGTACTTC.

Comments on this clone: Other DNA sequences from this sample encode an identical CDR3 as well. The chain joins TRBV12-3 or TRBV12-4 to TRBJ1-1; tentatively, D is TRBD1 (5 bases). This CDR3 is 13 amino acids long. Trimming took 4 bases from V and 1 from J, leaving 7 bases between them. CDR3 protein: CASSSTGNTEAFF. Here the CDR3 DNA reads TGTGCCAGCAGTTCTACAGGGAACACTGAAGCTTTCTTT.

V gene TRBV2 combines with J gene TRBJ1-2, with TRBD1 as a possible D gene (6 bases). Trimming removed 2 bases from V and 8 bases from J, with 9 bases in between. The CDR3 extends over 12 amino acids. Looked up from germline, CDR1 is SNHLY and CDR2 is FYNNEI. The CDR3 sequence is CASSELGGGYTF. The CDR3 region has the DNA TGTGCCAGCAGTGAATTAGGGGGAGGCTACACCTTC.

This clone was counted a few times. The rearrangement links TRBV6-1 to TRBJ1-2; D is unresolved. There are 11 residues in the CDR3. CDR1 and CDR2 from the germline V gene are MNHNS and SASEGT. V lost 3 bases to trimming and J lost 8 bases, with 7 bases between them. The CDR3 region is CASSDRWGYTF. CDR3 coding DNA: TGTGCCAGCAGTGACCGGTGGGGCTACACCTTC.

The V and J genes are TRBV5-4 and TRBJ2-7; 7 bases agree with TRBD1. The CDR3 is 14 residues long. V lost 6 bases to trimming and J lost 5 bases; unmatched junction nucleotides: 11. CDR1 is SGHNT, CDR2 YYREEE, per germline (reference sequence). CDR3 DNA: TGTGCCAGCAAGTTGGCAGGGGGTAGGAACGAGCAGTACTTC. It specifies CASKLAGGRNEQYF.

The chain recombines TRBV7-6 with TRBJ2-5, with 10 bases matching TRBD2. The CDR3 runs 16 residues. Germline V gene lookup returns CDR1 SGHVS and CDR2 FNYEAQ. Trimming removed 1 base from V and 5 bases from J; junction bases left unmatched: 7. The CDR3 protein is CASSLEASGSSETQYF. CDR3 nucleotides: TGTGCCAGCAGCTTAGAAGCTAGCGGGAGTAGTGAGACCCAGTACTTC.

In this sample, this clone turned up once. The chain joins TRBV5-1 to TRBJ1-2, with D perhaps TRBD1 (6 bases). V was pared by 0 bases and J by 4 bases, with 10 bases between. Germline loops: CDR1 SGHRS, CDR2 YFSETQ. This CDR3 region has 14 residues. The DNA of the CDR3 is TGCGCCAGCAGCTTGGCCGGACAGATCTATGGCTACACCTTC. As protein: CASSLAGQIYGYTF.

The chain combines TRBV5-1 with TRBJ1-2, with D possibly being TRBD1 (6 bases). The CDR3 runs 16 residues. In germline, CDR1 is SGHRS, CDR2 YFSETQ. The V end lost 3 bases, the J end lost 0 bases, and 15 bases lay between the germline ends. This chain's CDR3 is CASSSDPGASNYGYTF. CDR3 DNA sequence: TGCGCCAGCAGCTCGGATCCGGGGGCTTCTAACTATGGCTACACCTTC.

The rearrangement joins TRBV18 to TRBJ2-3; a weak D match, TRBD1 (6 bases). The CDR3 is made up of 16 amino acids. V lost 3 bases, J lost 2 bases, and 15 bases lay in between. The germline V gene encodes CDR1 KGHSH and CDR2 LQKENI. CDR3 region: CASSPLTGTLTDTQYF. The CDR3, as DNA: TGTGCCAGCTCACCCTTAACCGGGACACTCACAGATACGCAGTATTTT.

This clone was counted a few times. The chain joins TRBV25-1 to TRBJ2-3; a weak D match, TRBD2 (5 bases). V lost 4 bases and J 3 bases, leaving 8 bases between the germline ends. Germline-derived CDR1 and CDR2 are MGHDK and SYGVNS. The CDR3 is 13 amino acids. In DNA, the CDR3 is TGTGCCAGCAGTGCGGGGTTGACAGATACGCAGTATTTT. Amino acids: CASSAGLTDTQYF.

A single count supports this clone. This chain joins TRBV30 and TRBJ1-1; D gene ambiguous. The CDR3 totals 15 residues. Per the germline V gene, CDR1 is GTSNPN and CDR2 is SVGIG (reference sequence). V was trimmed by 2 bases and J by 1 base, leaving 14 bases between them. CDR3: CAWSSLGSRNTEAFF. The CDR3 DNA reads as TGTGCCTGGAGTAGTCTAGGGTCGCGGAACACTGAAGCTTTCTTT.

The genes are TRBV3-1 (or the pseudogene TRBV3-2) and TRBJ2-7, with a tentative D call TRBD1 (6 bases). The CDR3 runs to 13 residues. Between the trimmed V and J ends, which lost 1 base and 6 bases, there was a span of 10 bases. Germline CDR1 and CDR2: LGHDT and YNNKEL (reference sequence). As DNA, the CDR3 is TGTGCCAGCAGCCAAGTTAGGGGGACCGAGCAGTACTTC. Translated, it gives CASSQVRGTEQYF.